One sample yielded the 21 T cell receptor beta chains listed below, sequenced in a study of T-cell reconstitution after alpha-beta-depleted transplantation in children. Construction of the TCRbeta library involved unique molecular identifiers. TCRdb independently ran MiXCR on the PCR reads; one entry per CDR3 protein. The sample carries approximately 290,000 distinct CDR3 sequences, 11% recorded once. The source was peripheral blood, collected 180 days after TCRalphabeta/CD19-depleted stem cell transplant. All receptors come from a male patient between 2 and 15 years old who had a stem cell transplant for chronic granulomatous disease, so the T cells may come from the graft donor.

This clonotype was found many times. The chain links TRBV7-9 to TRBJ2-5; D may be TRBD1 or TRBD2 (6 bases each). The CDR3 consists of 15 residues. Trimming removed 3 bases from V and 2 bases from J, with 13 bases in between. The germline V gene has CDR1 SEHNR and CDR2 FQNEAQ (reference sequence). CDR3: CASSFNRDFQETQYF. In nucleotides, the CDR3 is TGTGCCAGCAGCTTTAACAGGGACTTTCAAGAGACCCAGTACTTC. Combining the CDR3 with reference TRBV7-9 and TRBJ2-5 gives the whole variable domain DTGVSQNPRHKITKRGQNVTFRCDPISEHNRLYWYRQTLGQGPEFLTYFQNEAQLEKSRLLSDRFSAERPKGSFSTLEIQRTEQGDSAMYLCASSFNRDFQETQYFGPGTRLLVL.

This clonotype showed up just a few times. V and J are TRBV19 and TRBJ2-7; no definite D call. V was pared by 3 bases and J by 2 bases, with 5 bases between. This CDR3 comprises 12 residues. Germline loops: CDR1 LNHDA, CDR2 SQIVND (reference sequence). Here the CDR3 DNA reads TGTGCCAGTAGTATGGGGACCTACGAGCAGTACTTC. This encodes CASSMGTYEQYF.

This clonotype was counted ten times or more. The chain has TRBV7-2 and TRBJ2-5, with 9 bases aligning to TRBD2. This CDR3 comprises 17 residues. CDR1 is SGHTA and CDR2 is FQGNSA in the germline V gene. V shed 6 bases and J 2 bases; nucleotides not matched to a gene: 13. CDR3 loop: CASRMRLAGRGQETQYF. The DNA for the CDR3 is TGTGCCAGCAGGATGCGGCTAGCGGGAAGAGGACAAGAGACCCAGTACTTC.

At least ten counts were recorded for this clonotype. The chain has TRBV5-1 and TRBJ2-5; 9 positions agree with TRBD2. The length of the CDR3 is 15 residues. Germline-derived CDR1 and CDR2 are SGHRS and YFSETQ. V shed 2 bases, J shed 5 bases, and the junction held 7 bases outside the gene matches. The CDR3, as DNA: TGCGCCAGCAGCTTTCGGCAAGGACTAGCGGAGACCCAGTACTTC. Its translation is CASSFRQGLAETQYF.

The table lists this clonotype with many counts. The gene calls are TRBV19 and TRBJ2-7, with D possibly matching TRBD1 (6 bases). This CDR3 comprises 14 residues. V was trimmed by 9 bases and J by 2 bases, leaving 17 bases between them. Germline CDR1 is LNHDA and CDR2 is SQIVND (reference sequence). CDR3 residues: CASHSGDIPYEQYF. CDR3 DNA: TGTGCCAGCCATTCTGGGGACATCCCCTACGAGCAGTACTTC. Together with reference TRBV19 and TRBJ2-7, the CDR3 gives the full variable domain: DGGITQSPKYLFRKEGQNVTLSCEQNLNHDAMYWYRQDPGQGLRLIYYSQIVNDFQKGDIAEGYSVSREKKESFPLTVTSAQKNPTAFYLCASHSGDIPYEQYFGPGTRLTVT.

The table lists this clonotype with many counts. The V call is TRBV11-3, the J call TRBJ2-1; TRBD2 aligns across 10 bases. CDR1 is SGHNT, CDR2 YENEEA, per germline. The CDR3 runs 12 residues. V shed 8 bases, J shed 9 bases, and the junction held 4 bases outside the gene matches. CDR3 sequence reads: CASQRGGGEQFF. The CDR3 DNA reads TGTGCCAGCCAGCGGGGGGGCGGTGAGCAGTTCTTC.

This clonotype was picked up many times. The J gene is TRBJ2-1, the V gene TRBV15, with D unresolved. Per the germline V gene, CDR1 is LNHNV and CDR2 is YYDKDF (reference sequence). With 0 bases removed from V and 1 base from J, the gap between germline ends came to 7 bases. The CDR3 has 15 amino acids. The CDR3 protein is CATSREQLSYNEQFF. Here the CDR3 DNA reads TGTGCCACCAGCAGAGAACAGCTTTCCTACAATGAGCAGTTCTTC.

The sample holds many counts of this clonotype. The chain carries TRBV5-5 and TRBJ2-5; tentatively, D is TRBD2 (6 bases). Germline CDR1 is SGHKS and CDR2 is YYEKEE (reference sequence). V lost 4 bases, J lost 3 bases, and 10 bases lay in between. The CDR3 totals 13 residues. CDR3: CASSRGGEETQYF. CDR3 in DNA: TGTGCCAGCAGCCGGGGCGGGGAAGAGACCCAGTACTTC. Using reference TRBV5-5 and TRBJ2-5 for the parts outside the CDR3, the full variable domain is DAGVTQSPTHLIKTRGQQVTLRCSPISGHKSVSWYQQVLGQGPQFIFQYYEKEERGRGNFPDRFSARQFPNYSSELNVNALLLGDSALYLCASSRGGEETQYFGPGTRLLVL.

This chain links TRBV28 with TRBJ2-3, with 10 bases identical to TRBD1. Germline values: CDR1 MDHEN, CDR2 SYDVKM. With 6 bases clipped from V and 4 bases from J, the junction kept 7 bases outside the gene matches. The CDR3 runs to 15 residues. CDR3 protein: CASSLLGTGADTQYF. Written as DNA, the CDR3 is TGTGCCAGCAGCCTACTTGGGACAGGGGCAGATACGCAGTATTTT.

A note on this clonotype: This may come from a read error, since a much larger clone is one base off. The conserved final phenylalanine or tryptophan is absent from the CDR3, which likely points to a read error. V and J are TRBV20-1 and TRBJ2-7, with TRBD2 matching 11 bases. Germline assignment: CDR1 DFQATT and CDR2 SNEGSKA (reference sequence). J was trimmed by 1 base and V by 6 bases; bases with no gene match: 5. The CDR3 totals 14 residues. The CDR3 nucleotides read TGCAGTGCCACCGGGACTAGCGGATCCTACGAGCAGTACTCC. Its protein is CSATGTSGSYEQYS.

The table lists this clonotype with many counts. The CDR3 reads CSVTGLALSYEQYF. DNA of the CDR3: TGCAGTGTTACAGGACTAGCCCTGTCCTACGAGCAGTACTTC. The rearrangement links TRBV20-1 to TRBJ2-7; 8 bases align to TRBD2. The ends lost 7 bases at V and 1 base at J; junction bases unmatched: 9. This CDR3 has 14 amino acids. Per the germline V gene, CDR1 is DFQATT and CDR2 is SNEGSKA (reference sequence).

This clonotype was recorded many times. This chain's CDR3 is CASSPGQGANEQFF. CDR3 DNA sequence: TGTGCCAGCAGTCCCGGGCAGGGGGCCAATGAGCAGTTCTTC. V is TRBV12-3 or TRBV12-4 and J is TRBJ2-1; 8 nucleotides match TRBD1. With 5 bases clipped from V and 6 bases from J, the junction kept 6 bases outside the gene matches. This CDR3 comprises 14 residues.

This clonotype was seen ten or more times. The chain carries TRBV12-3 or TRBV12-4 and TRBJ2-7; 11 nucleotides match TRBD1. This CDR3 spans 15 amino acids. Losses at the gene ends were 7 bases for V and 5 bases for J; bases not matched to a gene: 10. The chain's CDR3 is CASNLGTGGKNEQYF. The CDR3 bases are TGTGCCAGCAATTTGGGGACAGGGGGAAAGAACGAGCAGTACTTC.

The table lists this clonotype with a few counts. The chain carries TRBV7-9 and TRBJ2-7; 7 bases fit TRBD1. The germline CDR1 and CDR2 sequences are SEHNR and FQNEAQ (reference sequence). V lost 0 bases and J lost 1; bases outside the gene matches: 3. The CDR3 has 15 amino acids. CDR3 DNA: TGTGCCAGCAGCTTAGCCGGGACAGCTTCCTACGAGCAGTACTTC. This gives the protein CASSLAGTASYEQYF. The entire variable domain, with the rest obtained from reference TRBV7-9 and TRBJ2-7, is as follows: DTGVSQNPRHKITKRGQNVTFRCDPISEHNRLYWYRQTLGQGPEFLTYFQNEAQLEKSRLLSDRFSAERPKGSFSTLEIQRTEQGDSAMYLCASSLAGTASYEQYFGPGTRLTVT.

This clonotype was seen many times. The chain recombines TRBV20-1 with TRBJ2-1; 8 nucleotides agree with TRBD2. Germline assignment: CDR1 DFQATT and CDR2 SNEGSKA (reference sequence). After removal of 4 bases from V and 0 bases from J, the junction contained 5 bases not matched to a gene. CDR3 length equals 15 residues. In DNA form, the CDR3 reads TGCAGTGCTACTAGCGGGCCTAGCTCCTACAATGAGCAGTTCTTC. Its translation: CSATSGPSSYNEQFF.

This clonotype occurred many times. This rearrangement joins TRBV6-1 to TRBJ1-5; possibly TRBD1 for D (5 bases). CDR1 MNHNS and CDR2 SASEGT come from the germline V gene. V lost 5 bases, J lost 0 bases, and 11 bases lay in between. The CDR3 length is 15 residues. CDR3 protein: CASSQGRSSNQPQHF. As DNA, the CDR3 is TGTGCCAGCAGTCAGGGAAGAAGTAGCAATCAGCCCCAGCATTTT.

This clonotype appeared many times. The J gene is TRBJ2-3, the V gene TRBV7-2; TRBD2 matches at 9 bases. V gave up 3 bases and J gave up 5 bases; unmatched junction bases: 9. There are 16 residues in the CDR3. Germline lookup yields CDR1 SGHTA and CDR2 FQGNSA. This CDR3 is CASSFGAGGPLDTQYF. The CDR3 DNA reads TGTGCCAGCAGCTTCGGGGCGGGAGGGCCTTTAGATACGCAGTATTTT.

There are many counts of this clonotype. The chain couples TRBV7-9 to TRBJ2-3; D might be TRBD2 (5 bases). The CDR3 runs to 17 residues. The germline gives CDR1 SEHNR, CDR2 FQNEAQ (reference sequence). The V end was cut by 2 bases, the J end by 1 base, with 16 bases between. The CDR3 DNA follows: TGTGCCAGCAGCTTATGGAAGGCGGGTGTGGGCACAGATACGCAGTATTTT. Amino acid sequence: CASSLWKAGVGTDTQYF.

J is TRBJ2-2 and V is TRBV28; D may be TRBD1 or TRBD2 (6 bases each). The CDR3 loop spans 17 amino acids. Trimming removed 7 bases from V and 4 bases from J, with 22 bases in between. The germline V gene has CDR1 MDHEN and CDR2 SYDVKM. CDR3 sequence: CASTRGYRVLPTGELFF. As DNA, the CDR3 is TGTGCCAGCACCCGGGGGTACAGGGTTCTTCCCACCGGGGAGCTGTTTTTT.

A note on this clonotype: Since a much larger clone is just one base distant, this may be a read error. The chain employs TRBV27 and TRBJ2-3, with 8 bases lining up with TRBD1. CDR1 MNHEY and CDR2 SMNVEV come from the germline V gene (reference sequence). V shed 5 bases, J shed 3 bases, and the junction held 7 bases outside the gene matches. This CDR3 is 15 amino acids long. In nucleotides, the CDR3 is TGTGCCAGCAGTCAGTGGACAGGGAAAACAGATACGCAGTATTTT. Translated, it gives CASSQWTGKTDTQYF.

This clonotype was picked up many times. The chain couples TRBV5-5 to TRBJ2-3; TRBD2 matches at 12 bases. The CDR3 loop spans 16 amino acids. V shed 2 bases and J 3 bases; nucleotides not matched to a gene: 4. Looked up from germline, CDR1 is SGHKS and CDR2 is YYEKEE (reference sequence). The CDR3 region has the DNA TGTGCCAGCAGCTTCACCGGGACTAGCGGGACAGATACGCAGTATTTT. It encodes CASSFTGTSGTDTQYF.